Given below is one T cell receptor beta chain in context. These data are taken from a study of cytotoxic CD8 clonotypes in ibrutinib-treated CLL. Study summary: With a range of 6 to 36, the median treatment time before response samples were taken was approximately 11 months.

The planned depth of sequencing spanned 1 in 200,000 to 1 in 1 million T cells. TCRdb keeps only in-frame clones here, not all; method: immunoSEQ multiplex PCR. The sample has more than 110,000 clones, 75% to 80% seen once; the top ten hold 5.1%. V lost 6 bases and J 4 bases, leaving 16 bases between the germline ends. The germline CDR1 and CDR2 sequences are MDHEN and SYDVKM. This CDR3 has 14 amino acids. This receptor was obtained from a human donor with chronic lymphocytic leukemia. The rearrangement links TRBV28 to TRBJ2-7; D is tentatively TRBD1 or TRBD2 (5 bases each). Sequenced here: PBMCs, sampled after 24 months of ibrutinib treatment. The CDR3 DNA is TGTGCCAGCAGACCCTGGGACCGATTTTACGAGCAGTACTTC. Translating it yields CASRPWDRFYEQYF.